This T cell receptor beta chain was recorded in a study of technical replicates of blood from several donors. Germline-derived CDR1 and CDR2 are MNHEY and SVGAGI. V shed 8 bases and J shed 6 bases, with 11 bases lying between them. The CDR3 extends over 12 amino acids. Sequenced by immunoSEQ multiplex PCR; TCRdb stores in-frame clones only, minus some. This table holds 87,000 or so clones, roughly 94% found once. The TCR comes from a human donor in good health. The sample consisted of T cells isolated from PBMCs. J is TRBJ2-4 and V is TRBV6-5; D is undetermined. The CDR3 nucleotides read TGTGCCAGCTCCAATGGAGTAAACATTCAGTACTTC. This encodes CASSNGVNIQYF.